This TCR beta chain was captured in a study of cytomegalovirus exposure and HLA in healthy donors. PCR primers comprised 60 Vbeta and 13 Jbeta primers. Methods used by the authors: Later reanalysis found 75 million to 100 million unique TCR beta chains, around 10 million of them shared. Clones were read by immunoSEQ multiplex PCR, and TCRdb kept only the in-frame ones, dropping some. V and J calls and clone size are copied from that table; D and trimming were computed from the DNA. The data hold some 150,000 clones, with over 80% observed a single time. Germline assignment: CDR1 LNHDA and CDR2 SQIVND (reference sequence). The CDR3 is 13 residues long. The V and J ends lost 3 bases and 4 bases respectively, with 10 bases between them.

The sequenced sample consisted of PBMCs. The chain is built from TRBV19 and TRBJ2-7, with D perhaps TRBD1 (6 bases). This receptor was taken from a female donor in good health and CMV-seronegative. The CDR3 spells CASSITGSYEQYF. CDR3 coding DNA: TGTGCCAGTAGTATCACAGGGAGTTACGAGCAGTACTTC. Complete variable domain (other parts from reference TRBV19 and TRBJ2-7): DGGITQSPKYLFRKEGQNVTLSCEQNLNHDAMYWYRQDPGQGLRLIYYSQIVNDFQKGDIAEGYSVSREKKESFPLTVTSAQKNPTAFYLCASSITGSYEQYFGPGTRLTVT.